A selection of T cell receptor beta chains follows, all from one sample in a study of T cell responses to AZD1222 COVID-19 vaccine. Sequencing used immunoSEQ multiplex PCR; TCRdb keeps in-frame clones, though not all of them. The table has some 200,000 clones, roughly 93% seen once. Sequenced here: peripheral blood, sampled on day 0 of AZD1222 vaccination. The receptors were gathered from an adult in good health. Each CDR3 is given with its conserved first and last residue. A D gene is named only where the DNA matches it firmly. Not all rows give a size; the values are once, few, many and, for expanded clones, a class.

d_call j_call clone_size v_call cdr3_aa cdr3_nt
- TRBJ1-6 - TRBV27 CASSGAYNSPLHF TGTGCCAGCTCAGGGGCCTATAATTCACCCCTCCACTTT
TRBD1 TRBJ2-2 - TRBV7-6 CASSLAPGQGTGELFF TGTGCCAGCAGCTTAGCACCGGGACAGGGGACCGGGGAGCTGTTTTTT
TRBD1 TRBJ1-2 - TRBV27 CASSSTWVTRADRDYGYTF TGTGCCAGCAGTTCCACATGGGTCACGAGGGCGGACAGGGACTATGGCTACACCTTC
- TRBJ1-1 - TRBV6-5 CASSYSRLMWNTEAFF TGTGCCAGCAGTTACTCGAGGCTGATGTGGAACACTGAAGCTTTCTTT
- TRBJ2-1 - TRBV19 CASSIGVNNNEQFF TGTGCCAGTAGTATTGGGGTGAACAACAATGAGCAGTTCTTC
- TRBJ1-2 - TRBV5-6 CASSPGTGYTF TGTGCCAGCAGCCCCGGGACGGGCTACACCTTC
TRBD1 TRBJ2-5 - TRBV18 CASSLGTGGKETQYF TGTGCCAGCTCACTAGGGACAGGGGGCAAGGAGACCCAGTACTTC
- TRBJ1-3 - TRBV27 CASSFSRNGNTIYF TGTGCCAGCAGTTTCTCCAGGAATGGAAACACCATATATTTT
TRBD1 TRBJ1-2 - TRBV6-6 CASRPDLTGGSYVETF TGTGCCAGCAGACCCGATCTCACAGGGGGGAGTTATGTTGAGACCTTC
- TRBJ2-7 - TRBV5-1 CASSLSWGSYEQYF TGCGCCAGCAGCTTAAGCTGGGGCTCCTACGAGCAGTACTTC
- TRBJ1-1 - TRBV5-1 CASSLAEGLGTEAFF TGCGCCAGCAGCTTGGCCGAGGGGTTGGGGACTGAAGCTTTCTTT
- TRBJ1-6 - TRBV25-1 CASSEWTAENSPLHF TGTGCCAGCAGTGAGTGGACGGCTGAGAATTCACCCCTCCACTTT
- TRBJ1-2 - TRBV20-1 CSARESYGYTF TGCAGTGCTAGGGAGAGCTATGGCTACACCTTC
- TRBJ1-2 - TRBV18 CASSPPSGGYGYTF TGTGCCAGCTCACCGCCATCAGGTGGCTATGGCTACACCTTC
- TRBJ1-1 - TRBV19 CASRLVGAWNTEAFF TGTGCCAGTAGATTGGTGGGGGCTTGGAACACTGAAGCTTTCTTT
TRBD1 TRBJ1-5 - TRBV5-4 CASSAGTGNQPQHF TGTGCCAGCAGCGCAGGGACAGGCAATCAGCCCCAGCATTTT
TRBD1 TRBJ1-1 - TRBV5-1 CASSFGQGLGTEAFF TGCGCCAGCAGCTTCGGACAGGGTTTGGGCACTGAAGCTTTCTTT
- TRBJ1-1 - TRBV18 CASSPIADRNTEAFF TGTGCCAGCTCTCCGATAGCGGACAGAAACACTGAAGCTTTCTTT
TRBD1 TRBJ2-2 - TRBV6-4 CASRRGLGTGELFF TGTGCCAGCAGGAGGGGGCTTGGGACCGGGGAGCTGTTTTTT
- TRBJ2-7 - TRBV6-6 CASSRLDSTYEQYF TGTGCCAGCAGCCGACTGGACAGCACCTACGAGCAGTACTTC
- TRBJ1-4 - TRBV10-3 CAISESATGTNEKLFF TGTGCCATCAGTGAGTCCGCGACGGGTACTAATGAAAAACTGTTTTTT
- TRBJ1-1 once TRBV10-3 CAISEFGGRTEAFF TGTGCCATCAGTGAGTTCGGGGGGCGAACTGAAGCTTTCTTT
TRBD2 TRBJ2-3 - TRBV7-9 CASSLGTSGGNPDTQYF TGTGCCAGCAGCCTAGGGACTAGCGGGGGAAATCCAGATACGCAGTATTTT
- TRBJ2-7 - TRBV6-5 CASSPGTANSYEQYF TGTGCCAGCAGTCCTGGGACCGCGAACTCCTACGAGCAGTACTTC
TRBD1 TRBJ1-6 - TRBV7-9 CASSLTGGSSPLHF TGTGCCAGCAGCTTGACAGGGGGCAGTTCACCCCTCCACTTT
- TRBJ1-5 - TRBV15 CATGRMGQPQHF TGTGCCACCGGACGTATGGGACAGCCCCAGCATTTT
- TRBJ1-2 - TRBV18 CASSTISSGDPNYGYTF TGTGCCAGCTCGACTATTTCTAGTGGGGACCCTAACTATGGCTACACCTTC
- TRBJ1-4 - TRBV4-1 CASSQEEGGAGGNEKLFF TGCGCCAGCAGCCAAGAAGAAGGGGGGGCCGGCGGTAATGAAAAACTGTTTTTT
- TRBJ2-5 - TRBV7-7 CASSSRGRQETQYF TGTGCCAGCAGCTCTAGAGGCCGCCAAGAGACCCAGTACTTC
TRBD1 TRBJ2-1 - TRBV12-5 CASGLVPGQGRYNEQFF TGTGCTAGTGGTTTGGTTCCTGGACAGGGACGGTACAATGAGCAGTTCTTC
- TRBJ1-5 - TRBV15 CATSRDWRGTQPQHF TGTGCCACCAGCAGAGATTGGCGAGGTACTCAGCCCCAGCATTTT
- TRBJ1-6 - TRBV12-3/TRBV12-4 CASRRQNSPLHF TGTGCCAGCAGAAGACAGAATTCACCCCTCCACTTT
- TRBJ1-3 - TRBV2 CASLRESEGNTIYF TGTGCCAGCCTCAGGGAGAGTGAAGGAAACACCATATATTTT
- TRBJ2-1 - TRBV21-1 CASSKDRDRVSYNEQFF TGTGCCAGCAGCAAGGACCGGGACAGGGTCTCCTACAATGAGCAGTTCTTC